The next 27 T cell receptor beta chains were all read from a single sample in a study of cytomegalovirus exposure and HLA in healthy donors. PCR used 60 Vbeta primers and 13 Jbeta primers. Repertoires were generated with immunoSEQ multiplex PCR, while TCRdb's copy carries only in-frame clones and drops some. There are 100,000 to 150,000 clones in the sample; about 70% occur only once, and over 3.5% lies in the top ten. Sample: PBMCs. These receptors were collected from a woman between 35 and 50 years old in good health and CMV-seronegative.

V and J are TRBV4-2 and TRBJ1-1, with D possibly being TRBD1 (6 bases). The germline V gene has CDR1 LGHNA and CDR2 YNFKEQ. V was shortened by 6 bases and J by 5 bases, with 13 bases between the two germline ends. The CDR3 sequence is 13 residues long. The CDR3 reads CASRPRQVTEAFF. CDR3 nucleotide sequence: TGTGCCAGCAGGCCCAGACAGGTTACTGAAGCTTTCTTT.

This clone came up a few times. The chain carries TRBV10-3 and TRBJ2-5; 10 bases fit TRBD1. The CDR3 covers 17 residues. Trimming removed 2 bases from V and 4 bases from J; junction bases left unmatched: 10. Germline lookup yields CDR1 ENHRY and CDR2 SYGVKD. The CDR3 protein is CAISEGQGGGYAETQYF. CDR3 DNA sequence: TGTGCCATCAGTGAGGGACAGGGGGGGGGATATGCAGAGACCCAGTACTTC.

The V and J genes are TRBV7-6 and TRBJ2-7; TRBD2 is a possible D gene (6 bases). Germline-derived CDR1 and CDR2 are SGHVS and FNYEAQ. V lost 0 bases and J 6 bases, leaving 12 bases between the germline ends. The CDR3 runs to 14 residues. CDR3 DNA: TGTGCCAGCAGCTTAGCCGGACTACCCCTCGAGCAGTACTTC. It translates to CASSLAGLPLEQYF.

V and J are TRBV28 and TRBJ2-7, with 8 bases that match TRBD2. In germline, CDR1 is MDHEN, CDR2 SYDVKM. The CDR3 loop spans 14 amino acids. Trimming cost V 5 bases and J 2 bases; bases outside gene matches: 5. The CDR3 sequence: CASSPTSGTYEQYF. The CDR3 region has the DNA TGTGCCAGCAGTCCCACTAGCGGAACCTACGAGCAGTACTTC.

The chain has TRBV5-1 and TRBJ2-5; 10 bases are shared with TRBD1. The J call is uncertain, as TRBJ2-7 better fits the DNA end. Germline-derived CDR1 and CDR2 are SGHRS and YFSETQ. This CDR3 is built from 14 residues. The CDR3 is CASSSAGTGDEQYF. The CDR3 nucleotides are TGCGCCAGCAGCTCGGCCGGGACAGGGGACGAGCAGTACTTC.

In this sample, this clone turned up a few times. The gene calls are TRBV21-1 and TRBJ2-3; no check of the table's D call, TRBD2, against the DNA was made. TRBV21-1 is a pseudogene locus. The CDR3 covers 16 residues. The CDR3 DNA reads TGTGCCAGCAGCAATGAGCGGGAGGCGCTTGAAGATACGCAGTATTTT. Its protein is CASSNEREALEDTQYF.

This chain links TRBV4-3 with TRBJ2-7; D gene unclear. CDR3 length: 13 residues. Germline-derived CDR1 and CDR2 are LGHNA and YSLEER. Deletions cut 1 base from V and 7 bases from J, with 11 bases between. The CDR3 protein is CASSQVTSSEQYF. The CDR3, as DNA: TGCGCCAGCAGCCAAGTCACCAGTTCTGAGCAGTACTTC.

The genes are TRBV5-4 and TRBJ1-4, with D possibly TRBD1 on 5 matching bases. There are 16 residues in the CDR3. Germline V gives CDR1 SGHNT, CDR2 YYREEE (reference sequence). Trimming left V 0 bases short and J 7 bases short, with 16 bases between. In DNA, the CDR3 is TGTGCCAGCAGCTTGGGGGGCACCTTTAGAGGTGAAAAACTGTTTTTT. Its translation: CASSLGGTFRGEKLFF.

The genes are TRBV7-6 and TRBJ1-2, with D hard to call. Germline V gene sequence: CDR1 SGHVS, CDR2 FNYEAQ. This CDR3 has 13 amino acids. V shed 1 base and J shed 6 bases, with 9 bases lying between them. The CDR3 here is CASSLVTGHGYTF. The CDR3 region has the DNA TGTGCCAGCAGCTTAGTTACTGGGCATGGCTACACCTTC.

The chain is built from TRBV5-4 and TRBJ2-6; no reliable D call. From germline, CDR1 is SGHNT and CDR2 YYREEE (reference sequence). CDR3 size: 13 residues. V was clipped by 4 bases and J by 4 bases, with 6 bases between them. This chain's CDR3 is CASSPQGANVLTF. The CDR3 nucleotides are TGTGCCAGCAGCCCACAAGGGGCCAACGTCCTGACTTTC.

A few counts support this clone. The gene calls are TRBV6-6 and TRBJ2-7, with D maybe TRBD2 (5 bases). Germline V gene data show CDR1 as MNHNY and CDR2 as SVGAGI (reference sequence). The CDR3 length is 16 residues. V was clipped by 4 bases and J by 6 bases, with 22 bases between them. CDR3 DNA: TGTGCCAGCAGTTCAGGCAGAAGCGGATCTGCCGGCGAGCAGTACTTC. Translated: CASSSGRSGSAGEQYF.

This clone was detected once. The chain couples TRBV9 to TRBJ1-4; a weak D match, TRBD1 (5 bases). There are 14 residues in the CDR3. Per germline, CDR1 SGDLS and CDR2 YYNGEE. V was clipped by 2 bases and J by 0 bases, with 5 bases between them. CDR3 nucleotides: TGTGCCAGCAGCGTGGGGCCAACTAATGAAAAACTGTTTTTT. The encoded protein is CASSVGPTNEKLFF.

The V gene is TRBV7-2, the J gene TRBJ2-5; 7 bases are a match to TRBD2. With the DNA end fitting TRBJ2-7 better, the J assignment may be wrong. The CDR3 is 15 residues long. CDR1 and CDR2 from the germline V gene are SGHTA and FQGNSA. CDR3 in DNA: TGTGCCAGCAGCTTAGGACGGGAGGCTTCCTACGAGCAGTACTTC. Its protein product is CASSLGREASYEQYF.

This chain joins TRBV6-6 and TRBJ1-2; tentatively, D is TRBD1 (6 bases). The CDR3 has 16 amino acids. CDR1 is MNHNY and CDR2 is SVGAGI in the germline V gene (reference sequence). V was trimmed by 2 bases and J by 2 bases, leaving 15 bases between them. CDR3 in DNA: TGTGCCAGCAGTTACCTACAGGGCTCCGCGAACTATGGCTACACCTTC. Its translation: CASSYLQGSANYGYTF.

This clone showed up just a few times. V gene TRBV4-1 combines with J gene TRBJ2-3, with 7 bases identical to TRBD1. The CDR3 has 16 amino acids. Per germline, CDR1 MGHRA and CDR2 YSYEKL. With V trimmed by 2 bases and J by 2 bases, 7 bases remained unmatched. The CDR3 DNA follows: TGCGCCAGCAGCCAATCCGGGACAGATATCACAGATACGCAGTATTTT. The encoded protein is CASSQSGTDITDTQYF.

V usage is TRBV30 and J usage is TRBJ1-2; TRBD1 agrees at 7 bases. V trimming: 0 bases; J trimming: 3 bases; junction bases outside the gene matches: 1. The CDR3 runs to 13 residues. CDR1 is GTSNPN, CDR2 SVGIG, per germline (reference sequence). For the CDR3, the DNA is TGTGCCTGGAGTGTAGGGACAGACTATGGCTACACCTTC. This translates into CAWSVGTDYGYTF. The full variable domain, its missing parts supplied by reference TRBV30 and TRBJ1-2, is SQTIHQWPATLVQPVGSPLSLECTVEGTSNPNLYWYRQAAGRGLQLLFYSVGIGQISSEVPQNLSASRPQDRQFILSSKKLLLSDSGFYLCAWSVGTDYGYTFGSGTRLTVV.

V is TRBV7-2 and J is TRBJ1-2, with TRBD1 identical over 7 bases. Germline CDR1 SGHTA, CDR2 FQGNSA. V lost 5 bases to trimming and J lost 4 bases; unmatched junction nucleotides: 16. CDR3 length: 17 residues. The CDR3 sequence: CASSPKAGTALSYGYTF. In DNA form, the CDR3 reads TGTGCCAGCAGCCCGAAGGCTGGGACAGCGCTATCCTATGGCTACACCTTC.

The chain is built from TRBV5-4 and TRBJ2-1, with D tentatively TRBD2 (5 bases). Trimming stripped 4 bases from V and 0 bases from J, with 11 bases between. Germline CDR1 and CDR2: SGHNT and YYREEE (reference sequence). CDR3 length: 15 residues. CDR3 residues: CASSLASGSYNEQFF. CDR3 nucleotide sequence: TGTGCCAGCAGCCTTGCAAGCGGCTCCTACAATGAGCAGTTCTTC.

The genes are TRBV7-9 and TRBJ2-7, with a possible D match to TRBD1 (5 bases). CDR3 length equals 19 residues. Germline V gives CDR1 SEHNR, CDR2 FQNEAQ (reference sequence). The V end lost 1 base, the J end lost 0 bases, and 22 bases lay between the germline ends. CDR3 DNA: TGTGCCAGCAGCTTAGTTCTCCGGACAAACCTCGGGTACTCCTACGAGCAGTACTTC. It codes for CASSLVLRTNLGYSYEQYF.

The rearrangement uses TRBV7-9 and TRBJ2-5; TRBD2 is a possible D gene (6 bases). V shed 5 bases and J shed 5 bases, with 12 bases lying between them. Germline values: CDR1 SEHNR, CDR2 FQNEAQ (reference sequence). The CDR3 covers 13 residues. In nucleotides, the CDR3 is TGTGCCAGCAGCCAAGACGGAGGGGAGACCCAGTACTTC. Translated, it gives CASSQDGGETQYF.

The chain uses TRBV7-3 and TRBJ2-2, with TRBD1 as a possible D gene (5 bases). V lost 4 bases, J lost 4 bases, and 16 bases lay in between. The CDR3 has 16 amino acids. CDR1 and CDR2 from the germline V gene are SGHTA and FQGTGA. For the CDR3, the DNA is TGTGCCAGCAGCTCGGCCCTCCTAAGGGGCACCGGGGAGCTGTTTTTT. Its translation: CASSSALLRGTGELFF.

V usage is TRBV5-5 and J usage is TRBJ2-1, with TRBD1 matching 11 bases. CDR3 length: 14 residues. Trimming at V came to 4 bases and at J to 9 bases, leaving 6 bases not matched to a gene. The germline V gene encodes CDR1 SGHKS and CDR2 YYEKEE (reference sequence). The CDR3 coding sequence is TGTGCCAGCAGCAATGGACAGGGGGCGAGTGAGCAGTTCTTC. Translating gives CASSNGQGASEQFF.

The chain links TRBV7-2 to TRBJ2-7, with D possibly being TRBD1 (6 bases). The CDR3 loop spans 15 amino acids. Germline CDR1 reads SGHTA; CDR2 reads FQGNSA. Between the trimmed V and J ends, which lost 2 bases and 5 bases, there was a span of 16 bases. The CDR3 DNA sequence: TGTGCCAGCAGCTTACAATCGACAGGAGTGAACGAGCAGTACTTC. The encoded protein is CASSLQSTGVNEQYF.

The gene calls are TRBV30 and TRBJ2-5; 9 nucleotides match TRBD2. The trim removed 0 bases at V and 4 bases at J, leaving 12 bases unmatched. CDR1 is GTSNPN and CDR2 is SVGIG in the germline V gene (reference sequence). CDR3 size: 17 residues. The CDR3 region is CAWSVRWGGRARETQYF. The CDR3 region has the DNA TGTGCCTGGAGTGTACGGTGGGGCGGGAGGGCTAGAGAGACCCAGTACTTC.

This clone was detected once. Compared with germline, one end of the junction differs, possibly owing to a read error. The chain joins TRBV7-7 to TRBJ1-4; the match to TRBD1 covers 10 bases. Germline V gene sequence: CDR1 SSHAT, CDR2 FNYEAQ (reference sequence). The CDR3 totals 15 residues. The CDR3 here is CASSSGTGAGEKLFF. CDR3 DNA sequence: TGTGCTAGCAGCTCCGGGACAGGGGCCGGTGAAAAACTGTTTTTT.

The CDR3 DNA reads TGTGCCAGCAGCCCACAACAGGGACGGAACAATGAGCAGTTCTTC. This translates into CASSPQQGRNNEQFF. This chain uses TRBV7-3 with TRBJ2-1; D may be TRBD1 (6 bases). This CDR3 has 15 residues. V was clipped by 5 bases and J by 5 bases, with 16 bases between them. Germline CDR1 reads SGHTA; CDR2 reads FQGTGA. Full variable domain (missing parts from reference TRBV7-3 and TRBJ2-1): GAGVSQTPSNKVTEKGKYVELRCDPISGHTALYWYRQSLGQGPEFLIYFQGTGAADDSGLPNDRFFAVRPEGSVSTLKIQRTERGDSAVYLCASSPQQGRNNEQFFGPGTRLTVL.

This clone was recorded only once. The rearrangement joins TRBV5-1 to TRBJ1-1; 7 bases fit TRBD1. CDR1 and CDR2 from the germline V gene are SGHRS and YFSETQ. This CDR3 has 14 residues. The J segment lost 2 bases and the V segment lost 3 bases, leaving 4 bases of the junction unmatched. CDR3 nucleotide sequence: TGCGCCAGCAGCTCCCGACAGGGCAACACTGAAGCTTTCTTT. Its translation is CASSSRQGNTEAFF.